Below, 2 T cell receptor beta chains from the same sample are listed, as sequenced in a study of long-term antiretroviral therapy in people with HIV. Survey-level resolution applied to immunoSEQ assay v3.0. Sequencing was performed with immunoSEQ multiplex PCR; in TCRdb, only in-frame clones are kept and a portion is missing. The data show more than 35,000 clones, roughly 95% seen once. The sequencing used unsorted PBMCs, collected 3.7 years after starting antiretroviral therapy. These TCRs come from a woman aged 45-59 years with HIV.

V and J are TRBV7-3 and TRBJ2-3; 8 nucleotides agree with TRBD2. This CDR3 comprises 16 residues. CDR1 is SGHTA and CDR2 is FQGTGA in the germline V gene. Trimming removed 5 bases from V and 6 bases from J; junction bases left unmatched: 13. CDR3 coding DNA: TGTGCCAGCAGCCTGGTCGGGGGGGCCGAGTTGGATACGCAGTATTTT. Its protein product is CASSLVGGAELDTQYF.

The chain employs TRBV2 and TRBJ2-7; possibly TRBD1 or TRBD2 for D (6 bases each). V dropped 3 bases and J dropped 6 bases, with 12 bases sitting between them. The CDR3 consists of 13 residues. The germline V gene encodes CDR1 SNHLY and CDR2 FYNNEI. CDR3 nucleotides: TGTGCCAGCAGTGAGATTGGGGGGCTCGAGCAGTACTTC. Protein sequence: CASSEIGGLEQYF.